One TCR beta chain is described in this entry. Its antigen is as yet unknown. With a J-beta primer mix and a sample-barcoded 5' primer, a second PCR ran about 6 to 11 cycles. TCRdb re-called the 5' RACE reads with MiXCR, one entry per CDR3 protein. The sample lists about 1.4 million distinct CDR3 sequences, almost 60% seen once, with 6.7% in the top ten. The entry originates in a study of blood T cells in healthy people across ages. The donors, all healthy, were Caucasians living in Russia, aged about 6 to 90. Broader study findings: Naive CD4+ cell counts and diversity both ran higher in long-lived than in aged donors.

This CDR3 comprises 15 residues. Germline CDR1 is MNHEY and CDR2 is SVGEGT. V shed 7 bases, J shed 6 bases, and the junction held 12 bases outside the gene matches. The sequencing sample was made of blood. The chain combines TRBV6-2 or TRBV6-3 with TRBJ2-1, with 7 bases aligning to TRBD2. This receptor was taken from a man aged 18 to 29 in good health. This CDR3 reads CASIAGGNIRNEQFF. CDR3 in DNA: TGTGCCAGCATCGCCGGGGGGAACATTCGCAATGAGCAGTTCTTC.